The present TCR beta chain was sequenced within a study of spatial heterogeneity in lung cancer. The germline V gene has CDR1 SGHVS and CDR2 FQNEAQ. This CDR3 contains 17 residues. The V and J ends lost 1 base and 4 bases, in that order; junction bases with no gene match: 11. TCRdb reanalysed the 5' RACE reads using MiXCR and keeps one entry per CDR3 protein. Seen here are a few thousand distinct CDR3 sequences, around 17% observed once, and the top ten hold roughly 6.1%. Time point noted: sample taken at primary tumor resection. Unsorted whole RNA of tumor, nontumor lung or frozen PBMC was sequenced.

The material was PBMCs, obtained at surgery. The chain recombines TRBV7-8 with TRBJ1-2; 8 bases are shared with TRBD1. This clonotype originated in a male donor with early-stage non-small cell lung cancer. This CDR3 is CASSLGSSGGAGYGYTF. The CDR3 DNA follows: TGTGCCAGCAGCTTAGGATCCTCAGGGGGCGCAGGCTATGGCTACACCTTC.